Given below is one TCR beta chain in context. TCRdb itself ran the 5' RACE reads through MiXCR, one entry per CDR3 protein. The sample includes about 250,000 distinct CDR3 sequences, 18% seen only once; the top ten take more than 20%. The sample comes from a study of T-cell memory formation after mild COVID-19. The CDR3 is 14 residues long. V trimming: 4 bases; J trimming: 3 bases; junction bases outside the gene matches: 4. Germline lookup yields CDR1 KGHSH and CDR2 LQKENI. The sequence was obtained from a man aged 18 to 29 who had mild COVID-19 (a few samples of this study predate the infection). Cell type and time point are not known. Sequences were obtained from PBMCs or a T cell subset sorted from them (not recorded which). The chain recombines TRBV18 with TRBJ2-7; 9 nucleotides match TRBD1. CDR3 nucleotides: TGTGCCAGCTCACGGTCGACAGGGGGCTACGAGCAGTACTTC. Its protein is CASSRSTGGYEQYF.